The following is a T cell receptor (beta chain) sequence with its context. This entry is derived from a study of PD-L1 blockade in urothelial cancer. As for time point: peripheral blood 6 weeks after treatment start. The V end was cut by 3 bases, the J end by 6 bases, with 18 bases between. The CDR3 runs 16 residues. CDR1 is SGHVS, CDR2 FNYEAQ, per germline. Assay: immunoSEQ multiplex PCR; the TCRdb copy retains only in-frame clones and omits some. The data show some 110,000 clones, around 88% seen once. This receptor was identified in a man aged 55 to 70 with urothelial cancer. Here the sequenced sample was PBMCs, taken around atezolizumab (anti-PD-L1) treatment. The chain links TRBV7-6 to TRBJ2-1; TRBD2 is a possible D gene (6 bases). CDR3 sequence (DNA): TGTGCCAGCAGCTTGTCCACGGGAGTTTCGGGCAATGAGCAGTTCTTC. Translation gives CASSLSTGVSGNEQFF.